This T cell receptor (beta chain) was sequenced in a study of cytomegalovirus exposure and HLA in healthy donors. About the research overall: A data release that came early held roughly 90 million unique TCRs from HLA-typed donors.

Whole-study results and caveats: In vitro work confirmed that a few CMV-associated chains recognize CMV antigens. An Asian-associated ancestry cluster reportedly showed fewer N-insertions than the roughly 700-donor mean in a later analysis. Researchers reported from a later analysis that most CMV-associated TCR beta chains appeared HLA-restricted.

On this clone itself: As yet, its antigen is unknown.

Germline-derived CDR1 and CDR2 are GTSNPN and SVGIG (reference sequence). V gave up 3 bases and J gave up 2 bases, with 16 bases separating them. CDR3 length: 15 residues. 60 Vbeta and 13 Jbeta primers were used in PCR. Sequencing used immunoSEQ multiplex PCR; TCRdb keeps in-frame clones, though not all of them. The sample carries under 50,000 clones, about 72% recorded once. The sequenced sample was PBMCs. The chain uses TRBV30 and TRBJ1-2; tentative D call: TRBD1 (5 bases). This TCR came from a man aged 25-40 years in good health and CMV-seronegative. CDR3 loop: CAWRGGRQQNYGYTF. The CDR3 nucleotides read TGTGCCTGGAGGGGGGGGAGGCAGCAGAACTATGGCTACACCTTC.